This TCR beta chain emerged from a study of T cell responses to AZD1222 COVID-19 vaccine. Regarding the study as a whole: The breadth and depth of Spike-specific TCRs increased once two AZD1222 doses had been given. Spike was spanned by vaccine-associated CD4 TCRs, which were dominant at 160-218 and 743-854. Seropositive status at baseline applied to only a handful of AZD1222 recipients.

Analysis merged second doses at about 4 or about 12 weeks. The method was immunoSEQ multiplex PCR; TCRdb's version includes in-frame clones alone and lacks a portion of them. The sample yields roughly 80,000 clones, 75% to 95% seen once. Of note for this clone: Its antigen is unidentified.

The CDR3 totals 13 residues. Germline loops: CDR1 KGHDR, CDR2 SFDVKD. V dropped 2 bases and J dropped 9 bases, with 12 bases sitting between them. Source: peripheral blood, taken 28 days after the second AZD1222 dose. This sequence originates from an adult who received the AZD1222 COVID-19 vaccine. The rearrangement joins TRBV24-1 to TRBJ1-2, with D perhaps matching TRBD1 (5 bases). The CDR3 DNA reads TGTGCCACCAGTGATTGGGGCAGGGCCAGCTACACCTTC. Translated, it gives CATSDWGRASYTF.